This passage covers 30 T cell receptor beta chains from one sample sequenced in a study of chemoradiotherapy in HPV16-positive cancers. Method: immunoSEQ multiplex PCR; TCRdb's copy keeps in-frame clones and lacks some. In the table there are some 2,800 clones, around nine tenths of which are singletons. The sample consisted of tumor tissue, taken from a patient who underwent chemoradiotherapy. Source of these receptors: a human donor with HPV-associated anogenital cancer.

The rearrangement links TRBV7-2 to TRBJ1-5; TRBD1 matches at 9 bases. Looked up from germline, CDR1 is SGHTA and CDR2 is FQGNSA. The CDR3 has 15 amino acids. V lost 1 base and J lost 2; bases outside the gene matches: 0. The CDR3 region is CASSLGDRGNQPQHF. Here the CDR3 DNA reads TGTGCCAGCAGCTTAGGGGACAGGGGCAATCAGCCCCAGCATTTT.

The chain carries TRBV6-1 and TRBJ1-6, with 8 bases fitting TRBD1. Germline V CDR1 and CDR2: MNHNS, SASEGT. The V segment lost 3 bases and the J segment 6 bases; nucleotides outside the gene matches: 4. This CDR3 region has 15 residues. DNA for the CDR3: TGTGCCAGCAGTGAGAGGACAGGGACTAATTCACCCCTCCACTTT. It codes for CASSERTGTNSPLHF.

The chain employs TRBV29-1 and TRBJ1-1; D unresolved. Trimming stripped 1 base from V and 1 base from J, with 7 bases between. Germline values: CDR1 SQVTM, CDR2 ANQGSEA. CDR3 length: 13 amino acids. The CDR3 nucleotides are TGCAGCGTTGAAGCGTTTGAGAACACTGAAGCTTTCTTT. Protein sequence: CSVEAFENTEAFF.

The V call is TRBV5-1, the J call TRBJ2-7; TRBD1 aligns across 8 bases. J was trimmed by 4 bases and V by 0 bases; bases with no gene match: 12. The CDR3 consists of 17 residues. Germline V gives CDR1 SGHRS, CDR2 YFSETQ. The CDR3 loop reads CASSLVPRQGAGYEQYF. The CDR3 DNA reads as TGCGCCAGCAGCTTGGTCCCCCGGCAGGGGGCAGGGTACGAGCAGTACTTC.

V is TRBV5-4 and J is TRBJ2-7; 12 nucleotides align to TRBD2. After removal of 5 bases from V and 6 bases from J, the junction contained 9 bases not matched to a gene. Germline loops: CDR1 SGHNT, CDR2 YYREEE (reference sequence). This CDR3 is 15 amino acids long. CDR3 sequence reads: CASRPSSGRVGEQYF. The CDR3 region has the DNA TGTGCCAGCAGACCTTCTAGCGGGAGGGTAGGCGAGCAGTACTTC. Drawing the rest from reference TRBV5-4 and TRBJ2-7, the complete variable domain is ETGVTQSPTHLIKTRGQQVTLRCSSQSGHNTVSWYQQALGQGPQFIFQYYREEENGRGNFPPRFSGLQFPNYSSELNVNALELDDSALYLCASRPSSGRVGEQYFGPGTRLTVT.

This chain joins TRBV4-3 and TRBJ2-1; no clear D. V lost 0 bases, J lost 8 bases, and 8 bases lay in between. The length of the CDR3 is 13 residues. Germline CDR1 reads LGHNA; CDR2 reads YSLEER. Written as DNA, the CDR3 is TGCGCCAGCAGCCAAGAGCCAGACTATGAGCAGTTCTTC. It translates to CASSQEPDYEQFF.

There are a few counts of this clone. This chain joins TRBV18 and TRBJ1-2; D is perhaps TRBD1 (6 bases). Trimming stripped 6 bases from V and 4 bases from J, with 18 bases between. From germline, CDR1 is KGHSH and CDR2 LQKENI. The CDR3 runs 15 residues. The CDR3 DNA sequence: TGTGCCAGCTCGCCCCCGGCAGGGGAGATCTATGGCTACACCTTC. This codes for CASSPPAGEIYGYTF.

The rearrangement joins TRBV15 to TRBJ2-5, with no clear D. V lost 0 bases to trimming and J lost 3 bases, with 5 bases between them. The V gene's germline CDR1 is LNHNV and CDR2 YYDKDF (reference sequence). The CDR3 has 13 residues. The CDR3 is CATSREGKETQYF. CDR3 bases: TGTGCCACCAGCAGAGAGGGGAAAGAGACCCAGTACTTC. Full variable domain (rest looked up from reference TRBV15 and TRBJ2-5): DAMVIQNPRYQVTQFGKPVTLSCSQTLNHNVMYWYQQKSSQAPKLLFHYYDKDFNNEADTPDNFQSRRPNTSFCFLDIRSPGLGDTAMYLCATSREGKETQYFGPGTRLLVL.

CDR3 DNA sequence: TGTGCCAGCAGTGAAGCGCTTGGGACAGTGAATCAGCCCCAGCATTTT. Encoded protein: CASSEALGTVNQPQHF. The rearrangement uses TRBV6-1 and TRBJ1-5; 7 positions match TRBD1. CDR3 size: 16 residues. Germline CDR1 reads MNHNS; CDR2 reads SASEGT. The J segment lost 4 bases and the V segment lost 0 bases, leaving 6 bases of the junction unmatched.

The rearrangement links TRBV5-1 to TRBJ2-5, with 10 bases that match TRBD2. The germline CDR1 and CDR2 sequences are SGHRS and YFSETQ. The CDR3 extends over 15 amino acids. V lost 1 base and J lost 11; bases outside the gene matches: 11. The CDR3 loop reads CASSLIVAGGNEQYF. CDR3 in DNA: TGCGCCAGCAGCTTGATCGTAGCGGGGGGAAATGAGCAGTACTTC.

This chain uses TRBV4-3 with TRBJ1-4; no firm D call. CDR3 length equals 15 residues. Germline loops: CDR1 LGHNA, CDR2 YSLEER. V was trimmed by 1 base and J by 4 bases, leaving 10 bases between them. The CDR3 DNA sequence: TGCGCCAGCAGCCAAGTAGGAGGGAATAATGAAAAACTGTTTTTT. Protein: CASSQVGGNNEKLFF.

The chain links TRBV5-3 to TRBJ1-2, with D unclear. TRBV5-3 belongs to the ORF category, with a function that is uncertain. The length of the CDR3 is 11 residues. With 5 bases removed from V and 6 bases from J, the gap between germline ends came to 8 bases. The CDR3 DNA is TGTGCCAGAAGGATCAGAGATGGCTACACCTTC. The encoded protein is CARRIRDGYTF.

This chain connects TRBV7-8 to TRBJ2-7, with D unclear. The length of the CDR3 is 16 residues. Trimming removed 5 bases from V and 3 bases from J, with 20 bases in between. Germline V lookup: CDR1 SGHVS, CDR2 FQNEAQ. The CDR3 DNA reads TGTGCCAGCAGCCTTCTTCTGTCTAGGGATTACTACGAGCAGTACTTC. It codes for CASSLLLSRDYYEQYF.

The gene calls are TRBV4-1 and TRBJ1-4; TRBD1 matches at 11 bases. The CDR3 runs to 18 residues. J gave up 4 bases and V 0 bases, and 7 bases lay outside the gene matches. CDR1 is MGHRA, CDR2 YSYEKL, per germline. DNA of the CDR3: TGCGCCAGCAGCCAAGAAAGGACAGGGGGCGCCGGTAATGAAAAACTGTTTTTT. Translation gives CASSQERTGGAGNEKLFF.

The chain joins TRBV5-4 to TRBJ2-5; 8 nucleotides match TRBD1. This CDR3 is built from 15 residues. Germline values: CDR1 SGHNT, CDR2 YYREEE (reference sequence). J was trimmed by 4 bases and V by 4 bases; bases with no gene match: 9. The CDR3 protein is CASSRDGQGRETQYF. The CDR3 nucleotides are TGTGCCAGCAGCAGGGACGGACAGGGTAGAGAGACCCAGTACTTC.

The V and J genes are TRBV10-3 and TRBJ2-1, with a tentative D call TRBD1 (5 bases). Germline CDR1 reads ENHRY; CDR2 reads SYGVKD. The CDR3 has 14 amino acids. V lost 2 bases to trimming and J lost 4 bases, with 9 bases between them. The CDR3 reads CAISEEQEYNEQFF. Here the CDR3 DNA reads TGTGCCATCAGTGAGGAACAGGAGTACAATGAGCAGTTCTTC.

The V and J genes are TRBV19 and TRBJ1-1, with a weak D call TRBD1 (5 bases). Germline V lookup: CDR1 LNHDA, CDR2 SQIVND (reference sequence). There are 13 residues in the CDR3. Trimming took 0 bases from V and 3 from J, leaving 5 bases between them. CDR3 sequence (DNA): TGTGCCAGTAGTATAGAAGGGGACACTGAAGCTTTCTTT. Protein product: CASSIEGDTEAFF.

The CDR3 bases are TGTGCCAGCAGCTCCAAACTAGCGGGACAATTCGAGCAGTACTTC. Residues: CASSSKLAGQFEQYF. This chain uses TRBV7-8 with TRBJ2-7; 10 positions match TRBD2. The CDR3 contains 15 residues. In germline, CDR1 is SGHVS, CDR2 FQNEAQ. The J segment lost 6 bases and the V segment lost 4 bases, leaving 9 bases of the junction unmatched. Together with reference TRBV7-8 and TRBJ2-7, the CDR3 gives the full variable domain: GAGVSQSPRYKVAKRGQDVALRCDPISGHVSLFWYQQALGQGPEFLTYFQNEAQLDKSGLPSDRFFAERPEGSVSTLKIQRTQQEDSAVYLCASSSKLAGQFEQYFGPGTRLTVT.

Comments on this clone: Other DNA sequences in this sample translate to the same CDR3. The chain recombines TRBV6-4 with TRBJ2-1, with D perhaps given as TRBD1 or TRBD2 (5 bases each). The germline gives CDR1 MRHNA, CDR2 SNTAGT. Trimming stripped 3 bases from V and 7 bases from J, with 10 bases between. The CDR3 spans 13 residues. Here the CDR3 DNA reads TGTGCCAGCAGTGATGAGAGGGGTAATGAGCAGTTCTTC. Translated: CASSDERGNEQFF.

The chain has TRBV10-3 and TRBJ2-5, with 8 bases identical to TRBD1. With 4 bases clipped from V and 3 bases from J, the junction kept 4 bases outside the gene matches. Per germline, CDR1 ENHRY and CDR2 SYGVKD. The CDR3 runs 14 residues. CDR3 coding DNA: TGTGCCATCAGTGCTAAACAGGGGGAAGAGACCCAGTACTTC. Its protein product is CAISAKQGEETQYF.

CDR3 coding DNA: TGTGCCTGGAGTCCCAACACCGGGGAGCTGTTTTTT. This sequence encodes CAWSPNTGELFF. The gene calls are TRBV30 and TRBJ2-2; D remains unclear. V gave up 2 bases and J gave up 2 bases, with 3 bases separating them. Per the germline V gene, CDR1 is GTSNPN and CDR2 is SVGIG (reference sequence). This CDR3 spans 12 amino acids.

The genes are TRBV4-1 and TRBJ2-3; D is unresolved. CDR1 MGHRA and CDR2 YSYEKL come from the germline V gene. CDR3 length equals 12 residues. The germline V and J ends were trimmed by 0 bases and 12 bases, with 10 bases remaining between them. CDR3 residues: CASSQETRTQYF. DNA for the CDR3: TGCGCCAGCAGCCAAGAGACGAGGACCCAGTATTTT.

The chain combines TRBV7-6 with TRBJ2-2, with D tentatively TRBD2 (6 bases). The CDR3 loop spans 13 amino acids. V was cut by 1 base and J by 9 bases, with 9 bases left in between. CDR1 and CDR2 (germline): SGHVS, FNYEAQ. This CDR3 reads CASSLGRGRELFF. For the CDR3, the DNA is TGTGCCAGCAGCTTAGGTCGGGGGAGGGAGCTGTTTTTT.

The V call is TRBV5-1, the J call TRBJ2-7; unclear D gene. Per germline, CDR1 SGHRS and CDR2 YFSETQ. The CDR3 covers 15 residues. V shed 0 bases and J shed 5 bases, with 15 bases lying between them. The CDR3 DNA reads TGCGCCAGCAGCTTGGGCCCCCCGATTAGCAACGAGCAGTACTTC. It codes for CASSLGPPISNEQYF.

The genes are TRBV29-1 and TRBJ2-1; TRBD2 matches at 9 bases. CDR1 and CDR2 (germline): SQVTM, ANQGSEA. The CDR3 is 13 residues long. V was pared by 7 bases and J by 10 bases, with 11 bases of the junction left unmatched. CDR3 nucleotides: TGCAGCGCGAAGGGCGGGGGGGCCCGCGAGCAGTTCTTC. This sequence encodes CSAKGGGAREQFF.

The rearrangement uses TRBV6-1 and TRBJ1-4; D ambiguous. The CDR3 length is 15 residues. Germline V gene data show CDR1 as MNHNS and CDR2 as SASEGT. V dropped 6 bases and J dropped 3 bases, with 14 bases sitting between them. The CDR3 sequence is CASRDRPSSNEKLFF. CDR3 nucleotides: TGTGCCAGCAGGGACCGGCCTTCGTCTAATGAAAAACTGTTTTTT.

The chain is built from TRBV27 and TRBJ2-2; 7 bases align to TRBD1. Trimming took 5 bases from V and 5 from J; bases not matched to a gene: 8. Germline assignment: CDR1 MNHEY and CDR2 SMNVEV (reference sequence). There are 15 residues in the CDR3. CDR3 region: CASSLDRVGTGELFF. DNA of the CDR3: TGTGCCAGCAGTCTCGACAGGGTCGGAACCGGGGAGCTGTTTTTT.

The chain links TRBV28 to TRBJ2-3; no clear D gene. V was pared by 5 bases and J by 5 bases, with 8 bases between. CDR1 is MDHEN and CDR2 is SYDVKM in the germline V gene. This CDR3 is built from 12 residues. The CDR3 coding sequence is TGTGCCAGCAGTACGCCGGGAGATACGCAGTATTTT. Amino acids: CASSTPGDTQYF.

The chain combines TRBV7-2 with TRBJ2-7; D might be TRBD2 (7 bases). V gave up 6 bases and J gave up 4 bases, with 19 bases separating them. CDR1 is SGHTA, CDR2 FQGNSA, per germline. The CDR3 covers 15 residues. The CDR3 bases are TGTGCCAGCAGTAGGGGGGGGGCCCAGCCTTACGAGCAGTACTTC. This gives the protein CASSRGGAQPYEQYF.

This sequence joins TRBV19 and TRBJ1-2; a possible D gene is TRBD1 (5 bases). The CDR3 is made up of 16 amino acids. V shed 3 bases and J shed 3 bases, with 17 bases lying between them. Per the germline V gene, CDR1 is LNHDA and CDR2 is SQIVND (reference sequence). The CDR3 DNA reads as TGTGCCAGTAGTATCGAACAGGTCGGGGCATACTATGGCTACACCTTC. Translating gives CASSIEQVGAYYGYTF.